This T cell receptor (beta chain) was found in a study of blood T cell repertoires in COVID-19. The wider study: The study drew acute and convalescent COVID-19 samples from the United States, Italy and Spain. T cells, B-cell-depleted T cells, or PBMCs supplied cDNA or gDNA.

Germline V gene data show CDR1 as SGHKS and CDR2 as YYEKEE (reference sequence). Between the trimmed V and J ends, which lost 4 bases and 0 bases, there was a span of 11 bases. The CDR3 totals 15 residues. This clone was found once. Under the authors' procedure: Amplification of reference gene primers was used by the study to estimate nucleated cell counts. Profiling relied on immunoSEQ multiplex PCR, and the TCRdb table lists in-frame clones only, not all of them. That table supplies the V and J calls and clone size; D and trimming were determined from the DNA. The sample carries some 200,000 clones, around 89% recorded once.

The sequencing input was peripheral blood. The receptor was derived from a man between 65 and 80 years old with acute or convalescent COVID-19. The chain is built from TRBV5-5 and TRBJ1-5; D is perhaps TRBD1 (6 bases). The CDR3 here is CASSRRTDSNQPQHF. DNA of the CDR3: TGTGCCAGCAGCCGGAGGACAGATAGCAATCAGCCCCAGCATTTT.